The text below deals with one T cell receptor beta chain. What it binds is unknown. RNA extraction gave at least 5 micrograms of total RNA per sample. Through a sample-barcoded 5' primer and a J-beta primer mix, a second PCR was run for roughly 7 to 12 cycles. TCRdb re-called the 5' RACE reads with MiXCR, one entry per CDR3 protein. The table shows 1,300,000 or so distinct CDR3 sequences, with 59% occurring only once. CDR1 SQVTM and CDR2 ANQGSEA come from the germline V gene. The length of the CDR3 is 11 residues. This entry belongs to a study of blood T cells in healthy people across ages. General observations from the study: Correlation between TCR beta diversity and naive T cell percentage was strong.

The rearrangement joins TRBV29-1 to TRBJ2-5; 10 positions agree with TRBD1. The better agreement between TRBJ2-7 and the DNA end casts doubt on the J call. Sequencing used blood. The TCR comes from a man between 18 and 35 years old in good health. CDR3 DNA: TGCAGCGTGACAGGGGGCGACGAGCAGTACTTC. Its protein product is CSVTGGDEQYF.